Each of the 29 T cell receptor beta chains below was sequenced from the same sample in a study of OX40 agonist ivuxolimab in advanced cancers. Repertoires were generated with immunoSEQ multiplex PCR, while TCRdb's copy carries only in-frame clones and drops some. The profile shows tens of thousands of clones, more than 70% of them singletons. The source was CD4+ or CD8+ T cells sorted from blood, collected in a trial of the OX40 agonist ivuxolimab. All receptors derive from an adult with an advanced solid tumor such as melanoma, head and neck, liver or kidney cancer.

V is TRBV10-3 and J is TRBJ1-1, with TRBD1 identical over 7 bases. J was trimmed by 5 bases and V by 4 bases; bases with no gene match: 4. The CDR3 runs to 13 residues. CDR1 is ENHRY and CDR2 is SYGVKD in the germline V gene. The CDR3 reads CAISAGTETEAFF. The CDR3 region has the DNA TGTGCCATCAGTGCCGGGACAGAGACTGAAGCTTTCTTT.

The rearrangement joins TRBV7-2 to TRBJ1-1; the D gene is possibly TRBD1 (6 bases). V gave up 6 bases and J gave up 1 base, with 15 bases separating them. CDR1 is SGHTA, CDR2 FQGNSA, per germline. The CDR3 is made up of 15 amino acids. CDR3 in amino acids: CASRQTGLGNTEAFF. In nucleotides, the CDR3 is TGTGCCAGCAGGCAAACAGGGTTGGGGAACACTGAAGCTTTCTTT.

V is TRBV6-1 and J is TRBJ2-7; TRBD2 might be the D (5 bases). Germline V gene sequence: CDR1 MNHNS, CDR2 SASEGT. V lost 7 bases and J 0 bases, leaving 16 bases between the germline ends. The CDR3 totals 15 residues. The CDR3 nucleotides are TGTGCCAGCAACCCGGGATGGACGGTCTCCTACGAGCAGTACTTC. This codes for CASNPGWTVSYEQYF.

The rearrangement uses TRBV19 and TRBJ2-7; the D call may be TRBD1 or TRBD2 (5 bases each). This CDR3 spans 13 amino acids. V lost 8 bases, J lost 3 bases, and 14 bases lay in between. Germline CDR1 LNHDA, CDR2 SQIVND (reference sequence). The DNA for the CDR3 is TGTGCCAGTGCGAGGGCAGGGAGCTACGAGCAGTACTTC. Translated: CASARAGSYEQYF.

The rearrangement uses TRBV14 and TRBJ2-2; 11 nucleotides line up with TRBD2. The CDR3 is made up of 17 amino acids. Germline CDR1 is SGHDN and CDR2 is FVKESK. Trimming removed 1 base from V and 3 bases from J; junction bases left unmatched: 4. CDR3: CASSQVSGRAYTGELFF. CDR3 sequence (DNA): TGTGCCAGCAGCCAAGTTAGCGGGAGGGCCTACACCGGGGAGCTGTTTTTT. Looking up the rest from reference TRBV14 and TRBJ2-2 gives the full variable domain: EAGVTQFPSHSVIEKGQTVTLRCDPISGHDNLYWYRRVMGKEIKFLLHFVKESKQDESGMPNNRFLAERTGGTYSTLKVQPAELEDSGVYFCASSQVSGRAYTGELFFGEGSRLTVL.

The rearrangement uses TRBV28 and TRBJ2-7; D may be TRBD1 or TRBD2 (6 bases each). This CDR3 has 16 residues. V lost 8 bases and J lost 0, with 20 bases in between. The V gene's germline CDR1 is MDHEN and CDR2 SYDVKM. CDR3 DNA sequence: TGTGCCAGCGCGGTGGGGGGCCGAGGTACCTCCTACGAGCAGTACTTC. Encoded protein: CASAVGGRGTSYEQYF.

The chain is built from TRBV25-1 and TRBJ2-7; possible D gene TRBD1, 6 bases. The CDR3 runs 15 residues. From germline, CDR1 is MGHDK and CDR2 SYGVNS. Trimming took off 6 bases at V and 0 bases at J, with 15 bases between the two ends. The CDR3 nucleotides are TGTGCCAGCAGGAAGTCAGGGGTTCGCTCCTACGAGCAGTACTTC. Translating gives CASRKSGVRSYEQYF.

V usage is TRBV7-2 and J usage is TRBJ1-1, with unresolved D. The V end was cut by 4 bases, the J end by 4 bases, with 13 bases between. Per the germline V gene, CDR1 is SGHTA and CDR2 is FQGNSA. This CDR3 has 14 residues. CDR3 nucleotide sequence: TGTGCCAGCAGCTCCTCCTCCCGGGGCACTGAAGCTTTCTTT. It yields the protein CASSSSSRGTEAFF.

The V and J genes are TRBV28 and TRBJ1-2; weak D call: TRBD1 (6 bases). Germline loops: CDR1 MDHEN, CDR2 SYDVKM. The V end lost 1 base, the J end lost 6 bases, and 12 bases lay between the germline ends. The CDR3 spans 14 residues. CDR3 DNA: TGTGCCAGCAGTTTATCAAGGGGGGGTCATGGCTACACCTTC. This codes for CASSLSRGGHGYTF.

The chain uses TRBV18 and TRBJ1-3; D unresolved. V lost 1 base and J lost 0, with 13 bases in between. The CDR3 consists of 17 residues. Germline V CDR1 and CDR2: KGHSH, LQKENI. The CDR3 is CASSPLSKPSSGNTIYF. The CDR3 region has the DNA TGTGCCAGCTCACCACTTTCGAAGCCGAGCTCTGGAAACACCATATATTTT.

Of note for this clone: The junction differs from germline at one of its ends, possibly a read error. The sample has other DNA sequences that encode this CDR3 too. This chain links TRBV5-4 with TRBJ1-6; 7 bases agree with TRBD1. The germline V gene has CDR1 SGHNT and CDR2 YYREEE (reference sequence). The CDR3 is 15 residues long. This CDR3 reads CASSLVGGQDSPLHF. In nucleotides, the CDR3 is TGTGCCAGCAGCTTGGTAGGGGGCCAGGATTCGCCCCTCCACTTT.

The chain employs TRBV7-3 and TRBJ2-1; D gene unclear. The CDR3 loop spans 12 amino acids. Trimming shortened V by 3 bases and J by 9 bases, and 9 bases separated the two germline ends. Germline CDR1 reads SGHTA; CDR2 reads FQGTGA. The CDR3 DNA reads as TGTGCCAGCAGCTTGGCGTTAGGTGAGCAGTTCTTC. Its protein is CASSLALGEQFF.

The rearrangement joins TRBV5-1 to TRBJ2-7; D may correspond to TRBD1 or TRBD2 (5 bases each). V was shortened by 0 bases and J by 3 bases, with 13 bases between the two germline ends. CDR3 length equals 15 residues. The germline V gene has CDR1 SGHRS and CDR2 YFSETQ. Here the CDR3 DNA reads TGCGCCAGCAGCTTGGATACAGGAGGAGTCTACGAGCAGTACTTC. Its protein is CASSLDTGGVYEQYF.

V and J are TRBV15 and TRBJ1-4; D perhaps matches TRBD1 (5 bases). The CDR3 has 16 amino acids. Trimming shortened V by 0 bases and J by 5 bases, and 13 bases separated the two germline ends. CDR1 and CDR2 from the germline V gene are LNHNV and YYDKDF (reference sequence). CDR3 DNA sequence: TGTGCCACCAGCAGAGATTCCGGGACGGCGAATGAAAAACTGTTTTTT. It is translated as CATSRDSGTANEKLFF.

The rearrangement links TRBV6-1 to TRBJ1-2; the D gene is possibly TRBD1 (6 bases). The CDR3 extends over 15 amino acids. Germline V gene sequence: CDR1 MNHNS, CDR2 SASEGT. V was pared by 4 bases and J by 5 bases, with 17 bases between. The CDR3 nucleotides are TGTGCCAGCAGTGTGGACTGGGGACAACCTTATGGCTACACCTTC. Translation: CASSVDWGQPYGYTF.

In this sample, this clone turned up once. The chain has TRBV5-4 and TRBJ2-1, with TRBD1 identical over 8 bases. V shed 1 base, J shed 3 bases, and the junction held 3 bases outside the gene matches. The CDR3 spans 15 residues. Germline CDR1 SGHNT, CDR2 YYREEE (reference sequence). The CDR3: CASSLRTGSYNEQFF. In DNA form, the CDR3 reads TGTGCCAGCAGCTTGAGGACAGGGAGCTACAATGAGCAGTTCTTC.

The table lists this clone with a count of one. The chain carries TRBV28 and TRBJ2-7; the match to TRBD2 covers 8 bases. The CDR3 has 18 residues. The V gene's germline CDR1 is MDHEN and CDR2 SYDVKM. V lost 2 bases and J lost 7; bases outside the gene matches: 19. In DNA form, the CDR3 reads TGTGCCAGCAGTTTACCGGGAGCGGGGGCCTTCCCCTCGGGGGAGCAGTACTTC. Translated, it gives CASSLPGAGAFPSGEQYF.

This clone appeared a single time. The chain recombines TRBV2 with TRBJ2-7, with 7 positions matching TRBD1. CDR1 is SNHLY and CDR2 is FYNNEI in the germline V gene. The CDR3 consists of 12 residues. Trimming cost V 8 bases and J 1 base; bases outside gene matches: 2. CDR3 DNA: TGTGCCAGCGACAGGGATTCCTACGAGCAGTACTTC. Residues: CASDRDSYEQYF. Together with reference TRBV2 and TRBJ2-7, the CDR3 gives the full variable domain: EPEVTQTPSHQVTQMGQEVILRCVPISNHLYFYWYRQILGQKVEFLVSFYNNEISEKSEIFDDQFSVERPDGSNFTLKIRSTKLEDSAMYFCASDRDSYEQYFGPGTRLTVT.

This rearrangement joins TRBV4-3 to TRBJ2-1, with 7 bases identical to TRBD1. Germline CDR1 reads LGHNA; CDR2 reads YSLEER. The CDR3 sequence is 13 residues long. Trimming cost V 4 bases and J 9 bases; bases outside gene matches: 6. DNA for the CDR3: TGCGCCAGCAGCCTCCGGACAGGTGTTGAGCAGTTCTTC. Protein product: CASSLRTGVEQFF.

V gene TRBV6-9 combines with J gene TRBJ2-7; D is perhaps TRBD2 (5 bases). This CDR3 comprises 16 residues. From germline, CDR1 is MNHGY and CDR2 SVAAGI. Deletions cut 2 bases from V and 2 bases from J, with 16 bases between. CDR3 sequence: CASSYTLGSLAYEQYF. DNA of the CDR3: TGTGCCAGCAGTTATACACTTGGGAGCTTAGCCTACGAGCAGTACTTC.

CDR3 protein: CASSPRTGTGAGELFF. DNA for the CDR3: TGCGCCAGCAGCCCGAGGACAGGAACAGGGGCCGGGGAGCTGTTTTTT. This chain joins TRBV5-1 and TRBJ2-2, with TRBD1 identical over 7 bases. This CDR3 spans 16 amino acids. J lost 6 bases, V lost 4 bases, and 12 bases had no gene match. The germline V gene encodes CDR1 SGHRS and CDR2 YFSETQ. The complete variable domain, with remaining parts taken from reference TRBV5-1 and TRBJ2-2, reads KAGVTQTPRYLIKTRGQQVTLSCSPISGHRSVSWYQQTPGQGLQFLFEYFSETQRNKGNFPGRFSGRQFSNSRSEMNVSTLELGDSALYLCASSPRTGTGAGELFFGEGSRLTVL.

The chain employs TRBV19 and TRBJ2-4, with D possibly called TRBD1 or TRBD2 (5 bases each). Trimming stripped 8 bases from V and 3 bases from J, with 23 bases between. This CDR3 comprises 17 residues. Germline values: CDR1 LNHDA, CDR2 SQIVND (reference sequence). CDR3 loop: CASALPGTPTGKNIQYF. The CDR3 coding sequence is TGTGCCAGTGCCCTCCCCGGGACCCCCACAGGCAAAAACATTCAGTACTTC.

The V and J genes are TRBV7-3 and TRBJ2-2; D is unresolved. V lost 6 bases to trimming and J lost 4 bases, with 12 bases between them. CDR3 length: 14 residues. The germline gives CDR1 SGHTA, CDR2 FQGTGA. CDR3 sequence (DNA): TGTGCCAGCAGGCACCAAGGGCCCACCGGGGAGCTGTTTTTT. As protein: CASRHQGPTGELFF.

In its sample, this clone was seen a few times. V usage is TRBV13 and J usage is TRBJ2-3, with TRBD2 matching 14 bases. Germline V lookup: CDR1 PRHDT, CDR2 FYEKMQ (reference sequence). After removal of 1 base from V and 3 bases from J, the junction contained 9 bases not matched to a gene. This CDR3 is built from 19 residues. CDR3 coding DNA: TGTGCCAGCAGCTTAGTTGGGACTAGCGGGGGATGGTATACAGATACGCAGTATTTT. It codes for CASSLVGTSGGWYTDTQYF.

The CDR3: CASSAKWGEISYEQYF. The CDR3 DNA sequence: TGTGCCAGCAGTGCCAAATGGGGGGAAATCAGCTACGAGCAGTACTTC. The chain couples TRBV28 to TRBJ2-7, with D possibly TRBD2 on 6 matching bases. The CDR3 spans 16 residues. Trimming cost V 5 bases and J 3 bases, with 20 bases left between them. Germline CDR1 reads MDHEN; CDR2 reads SYDVKM.

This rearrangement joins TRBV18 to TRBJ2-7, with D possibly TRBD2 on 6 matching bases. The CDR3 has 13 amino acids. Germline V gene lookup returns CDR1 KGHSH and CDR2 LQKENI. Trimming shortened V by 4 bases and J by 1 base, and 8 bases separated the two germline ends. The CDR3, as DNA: TGTGCCAGCTCACTAGCGGCTTCCTACGAGCAGTACTTC. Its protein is CASSLAASYEQYF.

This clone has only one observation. CDR3 DNA sequence: TGCAGTGCTAGAAGCACAGATACGCAGTATTTT. Encoded protein: CSARSTDTQYF. The J gene is TRBJ2-3, the V gene TRBV20-1; D is unresolved. The V and J ends lost 2 bases and 0 bases respectively, with 0 bases between them. Per germline, CDR1 DFQATT and CDR2 SNEGSKA (reference sequence). The CDR3 totals 11 residues.

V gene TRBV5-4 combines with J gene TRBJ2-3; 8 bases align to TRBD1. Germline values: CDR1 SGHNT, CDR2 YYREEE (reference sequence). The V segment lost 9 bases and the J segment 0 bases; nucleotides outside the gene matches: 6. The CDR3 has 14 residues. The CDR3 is CATSGGKSTDTQYF. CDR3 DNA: TGTGCCACTTCAGGGGGCAAAAGCACAGATACGCAGTATTTT.

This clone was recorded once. For the CDR3, the DNA is TGTGCCAGCAGTTCCGATAGCGACGGCGGGACCCAGTACTTC. It codes for CASSSDSDGGTQYF. The J gene is TRBJ2-5, the V gene TRBV28; D possibly corresponds to TRBD2 (5 bases). Trimming left V 4 bases short and J 7 bases short, with 16 bases between. The CDR3 runs to 14 residues. The germline V gene has CDR1 MDHEN and CDR2 SYDVKM.